This TCR beta chain is from a study of blood T cell repertoires in COVID-19. TCRdb's copy holds only in-frame clones and misses some; the assay was immunoSEQ multiplex PCR. The data show over 200,000 clones, more than 70% seen once. This sequence originates from an elderly man with acute or convalescent COVID-19. Sequenced material: peripheral blood.

The CDR3 reads CAISAVQGPNTEAFF. The CDR3 DNA follows: TGTGCCATCAGCGCTGTACAGGGCCCGAACACTGAAGCTTTCTTT. The chain links TRBV10-3 to TRBJ1-1; tentatively, D is TRBD1 (6 bases). This CDR3 region has 15 residues. V lost 6 bases and J 1 base, leaving 15 bases between the germline ends. Per germline, CDR1 ENHRY and CDR2 SYGVKD.